Each of the 17 T cell receptor beta chains below was sequenced from the same sample in a study of siplizumab effects on memory and regulatory T cells (dated by TCRdb to the late 2010s). The library relied on the immunoSEQ multiplex PCR assay. TCRdb re-hosts the immuneACCESS table, in-frame sequences only. Its copies lack some clones; in the studies checked, an unresolved V gene accounts for under half of them, and the cause for the rest is not known. The sample table shows roughly 25,000 clones, and approximately 82% are seen once. 20% to 25% of the sample belongs to the ten largest clones. Sequenced sample: memory CD4+ T cells sorted from blood. The cell subset or site label here, explained by the study, means: unstimulated CD4+ memory T cells. These receptors all come from a human donor in good health.

The rearrangement links TRBV6-1 to TRBJ1-5, with 7 bases aligning to TRBD1. Germline CDR1 MNHNS, CDR2 SASEGT. The CDR3 has 13 amino acids. CDR3 residues: CAGTRGPDQPQHF. The CDR3 coding sequence is TGTGCGGGCACGAGGGGGCCCGATCAGCCCCAGCATTTT.

The chain carries TRBV18 and TRBJ2-3, with D perhaps matching TRBD2 (6 bases). The germline gives CDR1 KGHSH, CDR2 LQKENI. The CDR3 covers 15 residues. V lost 5 bases to trimming and J lost 2 bases, with 14 bases between them. CDR3 sequence reads: CASSVADISTDTQYF. DNA of the CDR3: TGTGCCAGCTCAGTAGCGGATATATCCACAGATACGCAGTATTTT.

This clone was picked up one time. The chain carries TRBV18 and TRBJ2-5, with TRBD2 identical over 7 bases. The CDR3 runs 14 residues. The V segment lost 1 base and the J segment 5 bases; nucleotides outside the gene matches: 4. Germline V gene sequence: CDR1 KGHSH, CDR2 LQKENI. DNA of the CDR3: TGTGCCAGCTCACCACGCGGGGGAGGGGAGACCCAGTACTTC. This translates into CASSPRGGGETQYF.

CDR3 residues: CASSVQGAKETQYF. The CDR3 DNA is TGTGCCAGCAGTGTACAGGGGGCTAAGGAGACCCAGTACTTC. V and J are TRBV27 and TRBJ2-5; TRBD1 aligns across 9 bases. The trim removed 5 bases at V and 5 bases at J, leaving 6 bases unmatched. This CDR3 region has 14 residues. The germline V gene has CDR1 MNHEY and CDR2 SMNVEV (reference sequence).

Of note for this clone: One end of the junction varies from germline; a read error may be responsible. The chain has TRBV5-3 and TRBJ1-2, with unresolved D. TRBV5-3 is an open reading frame, and its role is uncertain. This CDR3 comprises 14 residues. Here the CDR3 DNA reads TGTGCCAGCAGCTCCGCGGGAGCTAACTATGGCTACACCTTC. Its translation: CASSSAGANYGYTF.

V and J are TRBV7-3 and TRBJ2-2; the D gene is possibly TRBD2 (6 bases). The ends were cut back, 1 base at V and 6 bases at J, with 12 bases in the middle. This CDR3 spans 15 amino acids. Germline V CDR1 and CDR2: SGHTA, FQGTGA. The CDR3 is CASSLMGGPSGELFF. The CDR3 nucleotides read TGTGCCAGCAGCTTAATGGGGGGACCGTCCGGGGAGCTGTTTTTT.

A remark on this clone: Relative to the germline gene, one junction end is altered; a read error may explain this. V usage is TRBV5-6 and J usage is TRBJ2-7, with D possibly called TRBD1 or TRBD2 (6 bases each). There are 11 residues in the CDR3. Germline CDR1 and CDR2: SGHDT and YYEEEE. The CDR3 protein is CASSARGDFNF. CDR3 nucleotides: TGTGCCAGCAGCGCAAGGGGGGACTTTAACTTC.

The V and J genes are TRBV7-3 and TRBJ2-3; maybe TRBD2 (5 bases). V dropped 5 bases and J dropped 3 bases, with 9 bases sitting between them. This CDR3 is built from 13 residues. Germline loops: CDR1 SGHTA, CDR2 FQGTGA. The chain's CDR3 is CASSPGGTDTQYF. CDR3 in DNA: TGTGCCAGCAGCCCTGGCGGGACAGATACGCAGTATTTT.

This clone has a single count. The CDR3 loop reads CASRSLAGGGETQYF. The CDR3 region has the DNA TGTGCCAGCAGGTCTCTAGCGGGAGGAGGGGAGACCCAGTACTTC. V usage is TRBV5-4 and J usage is TRBJ2-5; 11 nucleotides agree with TRBD2. The junction had 8 bases not matched to a gene; V was cut back by 5 bases and J by 5 bases. CDR1 is SGHNT and CDR2 is YYREEE in the germline V gene (reference sequence). This CDR3 comprises 15 residues.

V is TRBV6-6 and J is TRBJ1-1; 7 nucleotides align to TRBD1. Germline values: CDR1 MNHNY, CDR2 SVGAGI (reference sequence). Trimming at V came to 0 bases and at J to 2 bases, leaving 3 bases not matched to a gene. This CDR3 contains 15 residues. CDR3 in amino acids: CASSYSRGRNTEAFF. In nucleotides, the CDR3 is TGTGCCAGCAGTTACTCAAGGGGGCGAAACACTGAAGCTTTCTTT.

Only one count was recorded for this clone. V is TRBV5-1 and J is TRBJ2-7; 7 bases line up with TRBD1. The CDR3 has 13 amino acids. V lost 3 bases, J lost 3 bases, and 3 bases stayed unmatched. The germline gives CDR1 SGHRS, CDR2 YFSETQ. Here the CDR3 DNA reads TGCGCCAGCAGCTCGACAGGGAACTACGAGCAGTACTTC. The encoded protein is CASSSTGNYEQYF.

The genes are TRBV2 and TRBJ1-1; 8 bases are a match to TRBD1. The V gene's germline CDR1 is SNHLY and CDR2 FYNNEI. Trimming removed 5 bases from V and 0 bases from J; junction bases left unmatched: 11. CDR3 length equals 17 residues. The CDR3 bases are TGTGCCAGCAGTAGGATAACAGGGGGAATTCTGAACACTGAAGCTTTCTTT. It is translated as CASSRITGGILNTEAFF.

The chain carries TRBV7-3 and TRBJ2-7, with TRBD2 identical over 7 bases. Germline CDR1 SGHTA, CDR2 FQGTGA. The J segment lost 0 bases and the V segment lost 6 bases, leaving 2 bases of the junction unmatched. CDR3 length: 13 residues. The CDR3 spells CASRRGSSYEQYF. In DNA, the CDR3 is TGTGCCAGCAGGCGCGGGAGCTCCTACGAGCAGTACTTC.

The chain carries TRBV28 and TRBJ2-2, with 9 bases aligning to TRBD2. The CDR3 contains 17 residues. J gave up 6 bases and V 6 bases, and 14 bases lay outside the gene matches. From germline, CDR1 is MDHEN and CDR2 SYDVKM. Written as DNA, the CDR3 is TGTGCCAGCAGGCCGTCGGGCGGGAGGGCGATGGCCGGGGAGCTGTTTTTT. Protein: CASRPSGGRAMAGELFF.

The chain joins TRBV28 to TRBJ2-6; 7 bases match TRBD2. The V segment lost 7 bases and the J segment 0 bases; nucleotides outside the gene matches: 6. This CDR3 region has 16 residues. Germline CDR1 is MDHEN and CDR2 is SYDVKM. In nucleotides, the CDR3 is TGTGCCAGCACCTGGGGGGGTAGCTCTGGGGCCAACGTCCTGACTTTC. It encodes CASTWGGSSGANVLTF.

This clone was seen only once. J is TRBJ2-1 and V is TRBV7-2; 8 positions agree with TRBD2. The V gene end was trimmed by 3 bases and the J gene end by 10 bases; junction bases not matched to a gene: 5. The germline V gene encodes CDR1 SGHTA and CDR2 FQGNSA. This CDR3 region has 13 residues. CDR3 DNA sequence: TGTGCCAGCAGCTTCGCGGGAGGCAGCGAGCAGTTCTTC. This translates into CASSFAGGSEQFF.

This sequence joins TRBV6-1 and TRBJ2-4, with 7 nucleotides matching TRBD1. This CDR3 comprises 14 residues. The V and J ends lost 7 bases and 0 bases, in that order; junction bases with no gene match: 3. The germline CDR1 and CDR2 sequences are MNHNS and SASEGT. CDR3 in amino acids: CASNYRGAKNIQYF. In nucleotides, the CDR3 is TGTGCCAGCAACTACAGGGGAGCCAAAAACATTCAGTACTTC.